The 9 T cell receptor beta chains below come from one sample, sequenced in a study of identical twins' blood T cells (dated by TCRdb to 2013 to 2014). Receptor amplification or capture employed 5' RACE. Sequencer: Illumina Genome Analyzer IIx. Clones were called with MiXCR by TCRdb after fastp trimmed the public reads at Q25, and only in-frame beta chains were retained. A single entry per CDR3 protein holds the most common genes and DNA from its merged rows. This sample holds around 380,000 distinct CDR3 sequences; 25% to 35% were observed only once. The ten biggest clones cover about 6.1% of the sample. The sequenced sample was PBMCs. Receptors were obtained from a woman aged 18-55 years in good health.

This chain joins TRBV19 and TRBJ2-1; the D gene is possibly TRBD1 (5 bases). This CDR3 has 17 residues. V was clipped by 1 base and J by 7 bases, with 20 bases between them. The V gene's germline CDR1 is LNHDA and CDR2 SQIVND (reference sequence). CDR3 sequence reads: CASSIVGFAGSGNEQFF. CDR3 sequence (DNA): TGTGCCAGTAGTATAGTCGGGTTCGCAGGCTCAGGGAATGAGCAGTTCTTC. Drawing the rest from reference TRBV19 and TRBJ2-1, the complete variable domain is DGGITQSPKYLFRKEGQNVTLSCEQNLNHDAMYWYRQDPGQGLRLIYYSQIVNDFQKGDIAEGYSVSREKKESFPLTVTSAQKNPTAFYLCASSIVGFAGSGNEQFFGPGTRLTVL.

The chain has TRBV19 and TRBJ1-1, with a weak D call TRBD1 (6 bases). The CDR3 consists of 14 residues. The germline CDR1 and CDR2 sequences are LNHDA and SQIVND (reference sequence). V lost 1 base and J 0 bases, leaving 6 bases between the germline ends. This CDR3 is CASSIGQVNTEAFF. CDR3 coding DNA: TGTGCCAGTAGTATAGGACAGGTGAACACTGAAGCTTTCTTT.

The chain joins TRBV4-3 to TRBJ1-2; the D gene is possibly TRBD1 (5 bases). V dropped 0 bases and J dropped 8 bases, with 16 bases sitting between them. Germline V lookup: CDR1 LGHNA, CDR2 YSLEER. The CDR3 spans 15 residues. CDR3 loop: CASSQDRVDFGGYTF. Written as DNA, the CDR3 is TGCGCCAGCAGCCAAGACAGGGTAGATTTTGGGGGCTACACCTTC.

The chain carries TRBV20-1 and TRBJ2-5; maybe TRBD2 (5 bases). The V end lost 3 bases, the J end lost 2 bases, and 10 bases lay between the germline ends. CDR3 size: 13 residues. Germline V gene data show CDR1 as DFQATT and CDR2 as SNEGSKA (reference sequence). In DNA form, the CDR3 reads TGCAGTGCTAGTCCCAGCGGACAAGAGACCCAGTACTTC. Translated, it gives CSASPSGQETQYF.

CDR3 sequence: CAWRRAEAFF. The DNA for the CDR3 is TGTGCCTGGAGGCGGGCTGAAGCTTTCTTT. The genes are TRBV30 and TRBJ1-1; no clear D gene. The CDR3 spans 10 residues. The germline gives CDR1 GTSNPN, CDR2 SVGIG (reference sequence). Trimming stripped 3 bases from V and 6 bases from J, with 5 bases between.

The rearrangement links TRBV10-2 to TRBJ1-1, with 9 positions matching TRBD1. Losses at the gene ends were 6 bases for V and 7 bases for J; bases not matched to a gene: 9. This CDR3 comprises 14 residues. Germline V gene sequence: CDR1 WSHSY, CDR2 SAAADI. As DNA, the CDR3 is TGCGCCAGCAGGGGCCGGACAGGGGATCATGAAGCTTTCTTT. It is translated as CASRGRTGDHEAFF.

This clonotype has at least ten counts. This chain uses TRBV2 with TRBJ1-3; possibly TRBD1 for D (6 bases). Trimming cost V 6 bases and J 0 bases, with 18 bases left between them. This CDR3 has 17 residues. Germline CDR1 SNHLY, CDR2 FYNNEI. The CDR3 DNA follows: TGTGCCAGCAGCGGCCCGGACAGTTGGATCTCTGGAAACACCATATATTTT. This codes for CASSGPDSWISGNTIYF.

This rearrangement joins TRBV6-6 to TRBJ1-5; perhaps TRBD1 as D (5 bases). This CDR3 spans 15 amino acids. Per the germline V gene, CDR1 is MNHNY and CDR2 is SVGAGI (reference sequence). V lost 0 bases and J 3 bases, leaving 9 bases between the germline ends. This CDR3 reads CASSYSGRVNQPQHF. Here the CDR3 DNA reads TGTGCCAGCAGTTACTCGGGGCGGGTCAATCAGCCCCAGCATTTT.

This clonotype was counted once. CDR3 bases: TGCGCCAGCAGCTTGCAAGCTTACAATGAGCAGTTCTTC. Translating it yields CASSLQAYNEQFF. The V gene is TRBV5-1, the J gene TRBJ2-1; D is undetermined. With 1 base removed from V and 4 bases from J, the gap between germline ends came to 6 bases. The CDR3 length is 13 residues. CDR1 is SGHRS, CDR2 YFSETQ, per germline. The full variable domain, in which reference TRBV5-1 and TRBJ2-1 provide the parts outside the CDR3, is KAGVTQTPRYLIKTRGQQVTLSCSPISGHRSVSWYQQTPGQGLQFLFEYFSETQRNKGNFPGRFSGRQFSNSRSEMNVSTLELGDSALYLCASSLQAYNEQFFGPGTRLTVL.